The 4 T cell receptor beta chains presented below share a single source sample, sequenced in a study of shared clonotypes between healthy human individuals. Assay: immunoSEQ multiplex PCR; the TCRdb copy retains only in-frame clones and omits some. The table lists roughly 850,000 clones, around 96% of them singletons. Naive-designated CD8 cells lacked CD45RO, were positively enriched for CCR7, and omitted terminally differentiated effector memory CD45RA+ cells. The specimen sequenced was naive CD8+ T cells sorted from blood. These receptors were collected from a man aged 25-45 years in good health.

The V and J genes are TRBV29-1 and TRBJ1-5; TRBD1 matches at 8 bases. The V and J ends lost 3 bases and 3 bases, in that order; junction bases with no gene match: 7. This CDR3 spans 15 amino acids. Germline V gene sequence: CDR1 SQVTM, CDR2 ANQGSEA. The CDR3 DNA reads TGCAGCGTTGAGACAGGGGACAACTTCAATCAGCCCCAGCATTTT. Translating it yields CSVETGDNFNQPQHF.

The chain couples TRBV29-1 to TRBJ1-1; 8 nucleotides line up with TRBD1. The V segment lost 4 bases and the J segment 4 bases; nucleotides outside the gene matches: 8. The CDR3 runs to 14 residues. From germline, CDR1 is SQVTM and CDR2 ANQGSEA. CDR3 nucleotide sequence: TGCAGCGTTGCCCGGGGGGGGACAGGCACTGAAGCTTTCTTT. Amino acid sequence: CSVARGGTGTEAFF.

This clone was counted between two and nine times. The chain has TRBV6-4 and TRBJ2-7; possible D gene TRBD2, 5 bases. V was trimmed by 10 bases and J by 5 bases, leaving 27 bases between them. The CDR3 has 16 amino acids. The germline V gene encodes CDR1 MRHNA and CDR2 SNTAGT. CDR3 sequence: CATGRAEVPLLDEQYF. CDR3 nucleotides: TGTGCCACCGGAAGGGCGGAGGTCCCTCTATTAGACGAGCAGTACTTC.

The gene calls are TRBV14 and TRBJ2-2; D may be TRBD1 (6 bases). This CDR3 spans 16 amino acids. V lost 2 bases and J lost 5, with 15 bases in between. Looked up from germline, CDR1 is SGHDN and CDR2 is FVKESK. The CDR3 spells CASSQLTGLLTGELFF. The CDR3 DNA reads TGTGCCAGCAGCCAATTGACAGGTCTGCTAACCGGGGAGCTGTTTTTT. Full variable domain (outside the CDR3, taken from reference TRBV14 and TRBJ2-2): EAGVTQFPSHSVIEKGQTVTLRCDPISGHDNLYWYRRVMGKEIKFLLHFVKESKQDESGMPNNRFLAERTGGTYSTLKVQPAELEDSGVYFCASSQLTGLLTGELFFGEGSRLTVL.